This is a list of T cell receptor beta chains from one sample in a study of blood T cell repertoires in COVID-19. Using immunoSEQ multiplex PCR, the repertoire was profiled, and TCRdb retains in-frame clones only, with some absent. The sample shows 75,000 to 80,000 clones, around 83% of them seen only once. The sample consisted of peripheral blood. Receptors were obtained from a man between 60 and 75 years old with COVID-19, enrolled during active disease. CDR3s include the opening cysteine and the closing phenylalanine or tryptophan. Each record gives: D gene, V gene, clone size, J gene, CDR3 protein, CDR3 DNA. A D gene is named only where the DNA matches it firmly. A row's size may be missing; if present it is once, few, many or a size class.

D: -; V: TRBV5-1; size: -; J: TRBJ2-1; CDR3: CASSLGQGPNEQFF; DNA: TGCGCCAGCAGCTTGGGGCAGGGTCCTAATGAGCAGTTCTTC
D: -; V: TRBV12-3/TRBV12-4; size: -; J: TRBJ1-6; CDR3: CASREGPTSPLHF; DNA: TGTGCCAGCAGGGAGGGACCGACTTCACCCCTCCACTTT
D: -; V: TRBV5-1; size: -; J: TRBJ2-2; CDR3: CASSSPTGYDPGELFF; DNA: TGCGCCAGCAGCTCTCCGACAGGATATGACCCCGGGGAGCTGTTTTTT
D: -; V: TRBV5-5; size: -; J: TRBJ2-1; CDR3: CASTEDGNFYNEQFF; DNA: TGTGCCAGCACCGAAGACGGGAATTTTTACAATGAGCAGTTCTTC
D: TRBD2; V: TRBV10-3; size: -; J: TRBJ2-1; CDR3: CAIRRELANEQFF; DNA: TGTGCCATCAGGAGAGAACTAGCGAATGAGCAGTTCTTC
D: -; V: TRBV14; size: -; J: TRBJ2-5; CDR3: CASSRPGGLETQYF; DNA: TGTGCCAGCAGCCGTCCGGGGGGCCTGGAGACCCAGTACTTC
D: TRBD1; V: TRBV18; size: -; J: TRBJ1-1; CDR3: CASSPTTGGTSEAFF; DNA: TGTGCCAGCTCACCAACGACAGGGGGCACCTCTGAAGCTTTCTTT
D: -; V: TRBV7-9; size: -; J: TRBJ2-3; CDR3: CASSSGSDTQYF; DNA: TGTGCCAGCAGCTCCGGGTCAGATACGCAGTATTTT
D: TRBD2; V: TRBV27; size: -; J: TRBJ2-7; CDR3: CAAPLGGGVPEQYF; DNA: TGTGCCGCCCCCTTGGGGGGAGGGGTACCCGAGCAGTACTTC
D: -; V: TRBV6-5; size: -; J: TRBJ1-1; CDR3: CASTRSRHGGTEAFF; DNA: TGTGCCAGCACCCGCTCCAGACACGGAGGCACTGAAGCTTTCTTT
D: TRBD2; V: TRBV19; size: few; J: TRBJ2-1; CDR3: CASSTSGSPYNEQFF; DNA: TGTGCCAGTAGTACCAGCGGGAGCCCCTACAATGAGCAGTTCTTC
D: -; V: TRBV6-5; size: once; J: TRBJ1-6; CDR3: CASSSTGTHSPLHF; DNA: TGTGCCAGCAGTTCTACCGGGACACATTCACCCCTCCACTTT
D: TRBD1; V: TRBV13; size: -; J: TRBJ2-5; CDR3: CASSSRDSQETQYF; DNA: TGTGCCAGCAGCTCCCGGGACAGTCAAGAGACCCAGTACTTC
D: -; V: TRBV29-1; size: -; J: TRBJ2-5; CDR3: CSAGVGETQYF; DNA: TGCAGCGCCGGAGTGGGAGAGACCCAGTACTTC
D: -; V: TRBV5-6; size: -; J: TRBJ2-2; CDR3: CASSRTGSGELFF; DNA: TGTGCCAGCAGCCGAACGGGGTCCGGGGAGCTGTTTTTT
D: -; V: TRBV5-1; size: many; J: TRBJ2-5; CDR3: CASSLVSGARETQYF; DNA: TGCGCCAGCAGCTTGGTTTCAGGGGCCCGCGAGACCCAGTACTTC
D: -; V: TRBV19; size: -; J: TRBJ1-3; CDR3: CASSSTGFSGNTIYF; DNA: TGTGCCAGTAGTTCCACAGGGTTCTCTGGAAACACCATATATTTT
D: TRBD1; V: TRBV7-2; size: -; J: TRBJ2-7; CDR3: CASSPRQGPYEQYF; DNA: TGTGCCAGCAGCCCCCGACAGGGCCCCTACGAGCAGTACTTC
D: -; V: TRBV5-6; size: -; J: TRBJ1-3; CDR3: CASSLVAEGRTGNTIYF; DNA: TGTGCCAGCAGCTTGGTGGCGGAGGGACGAACTGGAAACACCATATATTTT
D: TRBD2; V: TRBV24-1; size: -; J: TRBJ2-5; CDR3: CATSGHPGLAGSGQTQYF; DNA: TGTGCCACCAGTGGCCATCCGGGACTAGCGGGCTCGGGGCAGACCCAGTACTTC
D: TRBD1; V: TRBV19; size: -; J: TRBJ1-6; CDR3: CASSKTGGESPLHF; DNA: TGTGCCAGTAGTAAGACAGGGGGCGAATCACCCCTCCACTTT
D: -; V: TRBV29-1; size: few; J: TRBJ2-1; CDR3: CSVGGLALEYNEQFF; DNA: TGCAGCGTTGGAGGCTTGGCGCTCGAGTACAATGAGCAGTTCTTC
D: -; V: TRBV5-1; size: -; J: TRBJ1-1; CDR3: CASSPDSPTEAFF; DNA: TGCGCCAGCAGCCCTGACAGCCCCACTGAAGCTTTCTTT
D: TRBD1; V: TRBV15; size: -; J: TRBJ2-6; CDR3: CATSRSGQSSGANVLTF; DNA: TGTGCCACCAGCAGATCGGGACAGAGCTCTGGGGCCAACGTCCTGACTTTC
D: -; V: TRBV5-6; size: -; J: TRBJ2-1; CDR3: CASSLAGGNEQFF; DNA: TGTGCCAGCAGCTTGGCCGGGGGCAATGAGCAGTTCTTC
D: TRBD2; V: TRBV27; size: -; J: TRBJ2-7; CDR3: CASRLAGALYEQYF; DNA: TGTGCCAGCAGACTAGCGGGAGCCCTCTACGAGCAGTACTTC
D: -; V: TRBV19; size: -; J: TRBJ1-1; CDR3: CASSMDSLPYTEAFF; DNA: TGTGCCAGTAGTATGGACAGTCTCCCCTACACTGAAGCTTTCTTT
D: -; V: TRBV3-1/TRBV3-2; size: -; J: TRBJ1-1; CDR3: CASSHPSSWNTEAFF; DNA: TGTGCCAGCAGCCACCCTTCTAGTTGGAACACTGAAGCTTTCTTT
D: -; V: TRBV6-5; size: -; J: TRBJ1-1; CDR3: CASSDSANTEAFF; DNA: TGTGCCAGCAGCGACTCCGCGAACACTGAAGCTTTCTTT
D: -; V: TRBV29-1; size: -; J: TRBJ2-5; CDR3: CSVEGTQNQETQYF; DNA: TGCAGCGTTGAGGGGACACAAAACCAAGAGACCCAGTACTTC
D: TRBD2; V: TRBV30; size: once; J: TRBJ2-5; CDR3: CAWSRYSGSWETQYF; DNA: TGTGCCTGGTCGAGATATAGCGGGAGCTGGGAGACCCAGTACTTC
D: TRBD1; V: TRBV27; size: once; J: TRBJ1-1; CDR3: CASSTTGWNTEAFF; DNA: TGTGCCAGCAGCACGACAGGGTGGAACACTGAAGCTTTCTTT
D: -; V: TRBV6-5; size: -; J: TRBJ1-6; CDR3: CASSLRVKGDSPLHF; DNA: TGTGCCAGCAGTCTGAGGGTAAAGGGGGATTCACCCCTCCACTTT
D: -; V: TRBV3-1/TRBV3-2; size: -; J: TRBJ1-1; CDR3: CASSQVTGNTEAFF; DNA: TGTGCCAGCAGCCAAGTTACCGGGAACACTGAAGCTTTCTTT
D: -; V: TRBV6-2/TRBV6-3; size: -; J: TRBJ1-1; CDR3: CASSYQGQTEAFF; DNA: TGTGCCAGCAGTTACCAGGGGCAGACTGAAGCTTTCTTT
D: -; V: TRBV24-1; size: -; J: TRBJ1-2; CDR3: CATSGSGERGYTF; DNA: TGTGCCACCAGTGGGTCAGGGGAGCGTGGCTACACCTTC
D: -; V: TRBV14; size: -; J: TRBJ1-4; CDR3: CASSEQRAFEKLFF; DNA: TGTGCCAGCAGCGAACAGCGGGCTTTTGAAAAACTGTTTTTT
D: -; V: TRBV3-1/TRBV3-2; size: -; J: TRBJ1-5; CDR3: CASSQGASGNQPQHF; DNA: TGTGCCAGCAGCCAGGGGGCGAGTGGCAATCAGCCCCAGCATTTT
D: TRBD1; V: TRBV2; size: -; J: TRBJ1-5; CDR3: CASSAGQESNQPQHF; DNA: TGTGCCAGCAGTGCGGGACAGGAGTCCAATCAGCCCCAGCATTTT
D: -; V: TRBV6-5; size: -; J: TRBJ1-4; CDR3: CASKMGGANEKLFF; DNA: TGTGCCAGCAAGATGGGGGGGGCCAATGAAAAACTGTTTTTT
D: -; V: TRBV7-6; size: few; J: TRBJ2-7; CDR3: CASSPTYTGNHEQYF; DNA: TGTGCCAGCAGCCCCACTTATACAGGGAACCACGAGCAGTACTTC
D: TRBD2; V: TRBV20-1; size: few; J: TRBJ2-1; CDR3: CSASPIGLAGFDEQFF; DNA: TGCAGTGCAAGTCCCATCGGACTAGCGGGATTCGATGAGCAGTTCTTC
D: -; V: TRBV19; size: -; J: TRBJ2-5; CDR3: CASSISVAQETQYF; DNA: TGTGCCAGTAGTATTAGTGTCGCCCAAGAGACCCAGTACTTC
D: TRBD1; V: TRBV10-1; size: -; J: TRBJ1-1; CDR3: CASSPDRGVAGEAFF; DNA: TGCGCCAGCAGCCCCGACAGGGGTGTAGCGGGTGAAGCTTTCTTT
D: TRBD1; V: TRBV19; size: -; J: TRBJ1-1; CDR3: CASSPPRGDRGRTEAFF; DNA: TGTGCCAGTAGTCCCCCAAGAGGCGACAGGGGGAGGACTGAAGCTTTCTTT
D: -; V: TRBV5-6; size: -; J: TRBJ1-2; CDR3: CASSTPGQSNYGYTF; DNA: TGTGCCAGCAGCACCCCGGGACAATCTAACTATGGCTACACCTTC
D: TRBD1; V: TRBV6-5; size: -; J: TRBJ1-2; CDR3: CASAGTDYYGYTF; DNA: TGTGCCAGCGCCGGGACAGACTACTATGGCTACACCTTC
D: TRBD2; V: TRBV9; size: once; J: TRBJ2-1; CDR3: CASCSGMDDEQFF; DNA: TGTGCCAGCTGTAGCGGGATGGACGATGAGCAGTTCTTC
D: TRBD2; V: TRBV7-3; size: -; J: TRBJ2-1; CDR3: CASSLTGTNWDEQFF; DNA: TGTGCCAGCAGCTTAACGGGGACTAACTGGGATGAGCAGTTCTTC
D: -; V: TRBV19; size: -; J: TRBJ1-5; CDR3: CASSRAQGIGQPQHF; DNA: TGTGCCAGTAGTAGAGCCCAGGGGATTGGACAGCCCCAGCATTTT
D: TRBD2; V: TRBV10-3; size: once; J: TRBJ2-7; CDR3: CAISGVGGLAKYEQYF; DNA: TGTGCCATCAGTGGGGTAGGGGGACTAGCAAAATACGAGCAGTACTTC
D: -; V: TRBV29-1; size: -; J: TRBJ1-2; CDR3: CSGQDIVGYGYTF; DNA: TGCAGCGGCCAGGACATCGTGGGGTATGGCTACACCTTC
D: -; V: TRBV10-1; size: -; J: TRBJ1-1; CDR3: CASSPVGGGTEAFF; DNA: TGCGCCAGCAGCCCAGTCGGGGGGGGAACTGAAGCTTTCTTT
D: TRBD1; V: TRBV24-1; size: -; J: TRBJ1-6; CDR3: CATSEGTVNSPLHF; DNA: TGTGCCACCAGTGAGGGGACAGTTAATTCACCCCTCCACTTT
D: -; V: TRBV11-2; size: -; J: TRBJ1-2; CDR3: CASSLGLLPGGYTF; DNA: TGTGCCAGCAGCTTAGGATTACTCCCCGGTGGCTACACCTTC
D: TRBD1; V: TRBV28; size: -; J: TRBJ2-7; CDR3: CASSFSPGQNSYEQYF; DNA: TGTGCCAGCAGTTTCTCCCCGGGACAGAACTCCTACGAGCAGTACTTC
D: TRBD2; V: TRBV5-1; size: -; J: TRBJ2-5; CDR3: CASSSGLAVQETQYF; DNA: TGCGCCAGCAGCTCAGGACTAGCGGTCCAAGAGACCCAGTACTTC